Below, one TCR beta chain is given with its context. Method: immunoSEQ multiplex PCR; TCRdb's copy keeps in-frame clones and lacks some. Among some 30,000 clones listed, approximately 90% were seen once. This record comes from a study of multiple sclerosis patients with progressive multifocal leukoencephalopathy. Time point specified: before natalizumab initiation. The CDR3 runs 16 residues. V lost 7 bases, J lost 2 bases, and 15 bases lay in between. Germline V gene data show CDR1 as SEHNR and CDR2 as FQNEAQ (reference sequence). This TCR was sampled from a human donor with multiple sclerosis. This sequence joins TRBV7-9 and TRBJ2-6; the D gene is possibly TRBD2 (5 bases). The source material was PBMCs. CDR3 amino acids: CASTDEGSAGANVLTF. The CDR3 nucleotides are TGTGCCAGCACCGACGAGGGCTCGGCTGGGGCCAACGTCCTGACTTTC.